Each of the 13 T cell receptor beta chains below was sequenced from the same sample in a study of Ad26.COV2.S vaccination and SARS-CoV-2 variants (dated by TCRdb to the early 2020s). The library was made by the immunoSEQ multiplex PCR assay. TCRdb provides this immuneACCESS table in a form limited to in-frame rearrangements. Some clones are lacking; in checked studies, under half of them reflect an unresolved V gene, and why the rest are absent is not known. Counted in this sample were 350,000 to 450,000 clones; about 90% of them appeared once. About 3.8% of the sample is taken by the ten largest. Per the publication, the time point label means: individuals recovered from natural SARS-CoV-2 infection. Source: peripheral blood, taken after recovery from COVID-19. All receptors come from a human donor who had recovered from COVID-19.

The DNA of the CDR3 is TGTGCCAGCAGCTTAGCCACAGGGGGCCAGCCCCAGCATTTT. It codes for CASSLATGGQPQHF. The chain combines TRBV7-8 with TRBJ1-5, with 9 bases that match TRBD1. The CDR3 covers 14 residues. The ends lost 0 bases at V and 7 bases at J; junction bases unmatched: 1. CDR1 and CDR2 (germline): SGHVS, FQNEAQ.

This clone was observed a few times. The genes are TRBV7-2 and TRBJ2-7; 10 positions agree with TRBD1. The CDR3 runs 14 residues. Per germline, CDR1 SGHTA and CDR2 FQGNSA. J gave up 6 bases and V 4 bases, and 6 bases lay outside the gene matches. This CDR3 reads CASSSWTGGREQYF. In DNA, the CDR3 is TGTGCCAGCAGCTCCTGGACAGGGGGGCGCGAGCAGTACTTC.

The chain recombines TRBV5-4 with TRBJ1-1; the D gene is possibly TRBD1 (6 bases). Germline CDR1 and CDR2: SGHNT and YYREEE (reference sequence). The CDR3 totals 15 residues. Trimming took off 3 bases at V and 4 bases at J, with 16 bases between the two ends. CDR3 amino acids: CASSSGGPGVTEAFF. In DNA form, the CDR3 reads TGTGCCAGCAGCTCGGGGGGCCCCGGAGTCACTGAAGCTTTCTTT.

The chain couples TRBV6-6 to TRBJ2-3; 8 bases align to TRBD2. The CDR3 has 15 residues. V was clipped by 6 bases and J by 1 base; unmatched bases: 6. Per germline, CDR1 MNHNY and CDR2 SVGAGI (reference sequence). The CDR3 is CASSPPGGGTDTQYF. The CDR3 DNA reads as TGTGCCAGCAGCCCTCCGGGGGGGGGCACAGATACGCAGTATTTT.

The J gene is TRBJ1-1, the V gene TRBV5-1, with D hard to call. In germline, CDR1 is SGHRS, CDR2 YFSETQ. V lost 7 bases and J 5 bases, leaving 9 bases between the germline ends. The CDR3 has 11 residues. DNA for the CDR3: TGCGCCAGCCTTGGAGGTACTGAAGCTTTCTTT. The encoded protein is CASLGGTEAFF.

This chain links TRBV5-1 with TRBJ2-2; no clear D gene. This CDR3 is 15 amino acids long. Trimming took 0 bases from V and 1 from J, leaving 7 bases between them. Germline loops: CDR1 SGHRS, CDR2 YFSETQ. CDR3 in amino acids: CASSLDRENTGELFF. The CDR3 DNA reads TGCGCCAGCAGCTTGGACAGAGAGAACACCGGGGAGCTGTTTTTT.

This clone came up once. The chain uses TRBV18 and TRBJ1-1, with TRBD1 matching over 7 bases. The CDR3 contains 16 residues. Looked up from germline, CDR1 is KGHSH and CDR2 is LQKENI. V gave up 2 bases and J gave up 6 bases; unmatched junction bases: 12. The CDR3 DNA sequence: TGTGCCAGCTCACCATCCTCAGACAGGGAAGGTTCTGAAGCTTTCTTT. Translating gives CASSPSSDREGSEAFF.

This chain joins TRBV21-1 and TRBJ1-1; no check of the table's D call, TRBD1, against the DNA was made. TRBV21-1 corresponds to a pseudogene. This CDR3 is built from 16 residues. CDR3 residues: CASSMPGQGGEPGPFF. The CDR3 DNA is TGTGCCAGCAGCATGCCGGGACAGGGAGGAGAACCTGGTCCTTTCTTT.

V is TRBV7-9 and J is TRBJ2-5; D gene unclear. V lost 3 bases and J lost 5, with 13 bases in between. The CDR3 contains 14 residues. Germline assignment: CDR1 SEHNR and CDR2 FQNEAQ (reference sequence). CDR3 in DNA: TGTGCCAGCAGCTTTCTCGGACCGGTTGAGACCCAGTACTTC. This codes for CASSFLGPVETQYF.

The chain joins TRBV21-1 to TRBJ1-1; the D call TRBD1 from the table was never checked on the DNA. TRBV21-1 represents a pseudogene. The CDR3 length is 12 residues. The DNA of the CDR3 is TGTGCCAGCAGCATAACAGCCTCTGAAGCTTTCTTT. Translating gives CASSITASEAFF.

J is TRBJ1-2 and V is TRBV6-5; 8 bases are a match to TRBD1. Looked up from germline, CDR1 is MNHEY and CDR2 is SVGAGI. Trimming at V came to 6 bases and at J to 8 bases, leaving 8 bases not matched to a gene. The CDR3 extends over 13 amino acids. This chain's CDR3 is CASSPSTGGGYTF. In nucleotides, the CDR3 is TGTGCCAGCAGCCCCAGTACAGGGGGAGGCTACACCTTC.

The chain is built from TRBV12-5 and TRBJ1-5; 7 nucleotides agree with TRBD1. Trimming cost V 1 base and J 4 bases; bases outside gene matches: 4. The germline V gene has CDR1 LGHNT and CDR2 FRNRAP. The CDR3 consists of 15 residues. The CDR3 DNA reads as TGTGCTAGTGGTTTGGCAGGGGGGGGGAATCAGCCCCAGCATTTT. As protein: CASGLAGGGNQPQHF.

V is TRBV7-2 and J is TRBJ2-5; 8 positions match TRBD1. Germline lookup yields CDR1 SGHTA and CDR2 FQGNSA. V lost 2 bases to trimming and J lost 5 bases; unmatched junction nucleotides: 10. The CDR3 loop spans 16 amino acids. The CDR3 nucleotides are TGTGCCAGCAGCTTACCAAAATCAGGGGGCTGGGAGACCCAGTACTTC. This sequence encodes CASSLPKSGGWETQYF. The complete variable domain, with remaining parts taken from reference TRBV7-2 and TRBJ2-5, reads GAGVSQSPSNKVTEKGKDVELRCDPISGHTALYWYRQSLGQGLEFLIYFQGNSAPDKSGLPSDRFSAERTGGSVSTLTIQRTQQEDSAVYLCASSLPKSGGWETQYFGPGTRLLVL.